The 25 T cell receptor beta chains given below trace back to one sample, sequenced in a study of OX40 agonist ivuxolimab in advanced cancers. Assay: immunoSEQ multiplex PCR; the TCRdb copy retains only in-frame clones and omits some. The sample lists approximately 63,000 clones, just over 85% occurring once. The sample here was CD4+ or CD8+ T cells sorted from blood, taken in a trial of the OX40 agonist ivuxolimab. The receptors were sampled from an adult with an advanced solid tumor such as melanoma, head and neck, liver or kidney cancer.

The gene calls are TRBV10-2 and TRBJ2-2; no clear D. CDR1 WSHSY and CDR2 SAAADI come from the germline V gene. The V and J ends lost 4 bases and 4 bases respectively, with 4 bases between them. The length of the CDR3 is 12 residues. The CDR3 sequence is CASSAGTGELFF. CDR3 DNA sequence: TGCGCCAGCAGTGCAGGCACCGGGGAGCTGTTTTTT.

This clone occurred once. The chain is built from TRBV27 and TRBJ1-5; 8 bases fit TRBD1. The CDR3 extends over 16 amino acids. V gave up 4 bases and J gave up 7 bases; unmatched junction bases: 12. CDR1 and CDR2 (germline): MNHEY, SMNVEV (reference sequence). As DNA, the CDR3 is TGTGCCAGCAGTTCGACCGCCAGGGGGCGAGGCCAGCCCCAGCATTTT. Its translation: CASSSTARGRGQPQHF.

The chain combines TRBV10-3 with TRBJ1-3; D not resolved. This CDR3 has 14 amino acids. Germline loops: CDR1 ENHRY, CDR2 SYGVKD. The V end lost 0 bases, the J end lost 3 bases, and 6 bases lay between the germline ends. The CDR3 DNA sequence: TGTGCCATCAGTGAGTCGACAATTGGAAACACCATATATTTT. Translated: CAISESTIGNTIYF.

This chain links TRBV18 with TRBJ1-6, with D perhaps TRBD1 (5 bases). Germline V gene lookup returns CDR1 KGHSH and CDR2 LQKENI. Between the trimmed V and J ends, which lost 2 bases and 8 bases, there was a span of 13 bases. The CDR3 consists of 15 residues. Written as DNA, the CDR3 is TGTGCCAGCTCACCAGGCGGGGCTGGAGATTCACCCCTCCACTTT. Protein product: CASSPGGAGDSPLHF.

The chain recombines TRBV27 with TRBJ2-3; 7 nucleotides match TRBD2. The V gene end was trimmed by 4 bases and the J gene end by 0 bases; junction bases not matched to a gene: 4. The V gene's germline CDR1 is MNHEY and CDR2 SMNVEV (reference sequence). The CDR3 contains 15 residues. The CDR3 region has the DNA TGTGCCAGCAGTTCAGCGGGACGCAGCACAGATACGCAGTATTTT. Its protein product is CASSSAGRSTDTQYF.

V usage is TRBV2 and J usage is TRBJ2-5; 11 bases agree with TRBD2. The CDR3 spans 15 residues. Germline loops: CDR1 SNHLY, CDR2 FYNNEI. V shed 5 bases and J 2 bases; nucleotides not matched to a gene: 4. The CDR3 coding sequence is TGTGCCAGCAGTTTACCTAGCGGGGGGCAAGAGACCCAGTACTTC. This sequence encodes CASSLPSGGQETQYF. Using reference TRBV2 and TRBJ2-5 for the parts outside the CDR3, the full variable domain is EPEVTQTPSHQVTQMGQEVILRCVPISNHLYFYWYRQILGQKVEFLVSFYNNEISEKSEIFDDQFSVERPDGSNFTLKIRSTKLEDSAMYFCASSLPSGGQETQYFGPGTRLLVL.

The chain joins TRBV29-1 to TRBJ1-1, with TRBD1 as a possible D gene (5 bases). The CDR3 has 13 amino acids. Germline CDR1 SQVTM, CDR2 ANQGSEA. The V end was cut by 7 bases, the J end by 2 bases, with 14 bases between. The CDR3 bases are TGCAGCGCCTCTCAGGGAAGAAACACTGAAGCTTTCTTT. This gives the protein CSASQGRNTEAFF.

The chain has TRBV27 and TRBJ2-1; D perhaps matches TRBD2 (5 bases). The CDR3 sequence is 13 residues long. With 6 bases removed from V and 10 bases from J, the gap between germline ends came to 16 bases. Per the germline V gene, CDR1 is MNHEY and CDR2 is SMNVEV (reference sequence). CDR3 loop: CASRKNGGSEQFF. The CDR3 DNA reads TGTGCCAGCAGAAAGAATGGAGGCAGCGAGCAGTTCTTC.

In its sample, this clone was seen once. The chain joins TRBV11-2 to TRBJ2-6; D is ambiguous. This CDR3 has 15 residues. V was clipped by 3 bases and J by 4 bases, with 10 bases between them. Germline CDR1 reads SGHAT; CDR2 reads FQNNGV. CDR3 DNA: TGTGCCAGCAGCTTCGACTCTTTGGGGGCCAACGTCCTGACTTTC. It specifies CASSFDSLGANVLTF.

The rearrangement joins TRBV28 to TRBJ1-1; D not certain. Per the germline V gene, CDR1 is MDHEN and CDR2 is SYDVKM. The CDR3 runs to 15 residues. V lost 7 bases and J lost 4, with 19 bases in between. Here the CDR3 DNA reads TGTGCCAGCACCACCGGTCGGGCTTCGAGCACTGAAGCTTTCTTT. It specifies CASTTGRASSTEAFF.

This CDR3 is CASSLDRAQETQYF. CDR3 in DNA: TGTGCCAGCAGCTTAGACAGGGCCCAAGAGACCCAGTACTTC. The chain uses TRBV5-5 and TRBJ2-5; 7 nucleotides agree with TRBD1. Looked up from germline, CDR1 is SGHKS and CDR2 is YYEKEE (reference sequence). After removal of 2 bases from V and 1 base from J, the junction contained 2 bases not matched to a gene. The length of the CDR3 is 14 residues.

The chain employs TRBV11-2 and TRBJ2-7; 10 bases line up with TRBD1. The CDR3 spans 14 residues. Germline V CDR1 and CDR2: SGHAT, FQNNGV. Germline trimming cut 3 bases from V and 6 bases from J; bases unmatched to any gene: 5. Here the CDR3 reads CASSFGQGVLEQYF. The CDR3 DNA reads as TGTGCCAGCAGCTTTGGACAGGGGGTACTCGAGCAGTACTTC.

The gene calls are TRBV6-5 and TRBJ2-7; no definite D call. Germline CDR1 is MNHEY and CDR2 is SVGAGI. The CDR3 consists of 14 residues. V lost 0 bases, J lost 4 bases, and 10 bases lay in between. CDR3 sequence (DNA): TGTGCCAGCAGTTACTCCGGACCCTCTTACGAGCAGTACTTC. Its translation is CASSYSGPSYEQYF.

Points on this clone: Other DNA sequences in this specimen translate into the identical CDR3. The rearrangement uses TRBV10-3 and TRBJ2-7, with TRBD2 matching over 8 bases. V shed 10 bases and J 2 bases; nucleotides not matched to a gene: 19. The germline CDR1 and CDR2 sequences are ENHRY and SYGVKD. The CDR3 consists of 17 residues. CDR3 region: CAKGGVGWREATYEQYF. The CDR3 nucleotides are TGTGCCAAAGGGGGGGTGGGGTGGCGGGAGGCCACCTACGAGCAGTACTTC.

V gene TRBV7-8 combines with J gene TRBJ2-3, with D maybe TRBD2 (6 bases). V was pared by 2 bases and J by 10 bases, with 22 bases between. CDR3 length: 16 residues. In germline, CDR1 is SGHVS, CDR2 FQNEAQ. CDR3 sequence reads: CASSLRLVGSPLAQYF. The CDR3 DNA is TGTGCCAGCAGCTTAAGACTAGTCGGGTCCCCTCTAGCGCAGTATTTT.

The chain employs TRBV11-2 and TRBJ2-1, with 10 bases aligning to TRBD2. Trimming at V came to 1 base and at J to 6 bases, leaving 3 bases not matched to a gene. This CDR3 is 15 amino acids long. Germline values: CDR1 SGHAT, CDR2 FQNNGV. The CDR3 coding sequence is TGTGCCAGCAGCTTAGTTCGGACTAGCGGCAATGAGCAGTTCTTC. It specifies CASSLVRTSGNEQFF.

This chain uses TRBV28 with TRBJ2-7; the D is unclear. The CDR3 has 10 amino acids. V was pared by 7 bases and J by 5 bases, with 6 bases between. Germline values: CDR1 MDHEN, CDR2 SYDVKM. The DNA for the CDR3 is TGTGCCAGCATGTCCAACGAGCAGTACTTC. This gives the protein CASMSNEQYF. The complete variable domain, with remaining parts taken from reference TRBV28 and TRBJ2-7, reads DVKVTQSSRYLVKRTGEKVFLECVQDMDHENMFWYRQDPGLGLRLIYFSYDVKMKEKGDIPEGYSVSREKKERFSLILESASTNQTSMYLCASMSNEQYFGPGTRLTVT.

This clone was counted once. V and J are TRBV11-1 and TRBJ1-4; a possible D gene is TRBD1 (5 bases). Germline values: CDR1 SGHAT, CDR2 FQDESV (reference sequence). The V gene lost 3 bases and the J gene lost 0 bases, with 8 bases spanning the gap. CDR3 length: 15 residues. The CDR3 DNA reads as TGTGCCAGCAGCTTTGGGACGGCAACTAATGAAAAACTGTTTTTT. It encodes CASSFGTATNEKLFF. The variable domain in full, with the rest retrieved from reference TRBV11-1 and TRBJ1-4, is EAEVAQSPRYKITEKSQAVAFWCDPISGHATLYWYRQILGQGPELLVQFQDESVVDDSQLPKDRFSAERLKGVDSTLKIQPAELGDSAMYLCASSFGTATNEKLFFGSGTQLSVL.

The J gene is TRBJ2-5, the V gene TRBV19; 7 bases line up with TRBD2. CDR1 is LNHDA and CDR2 is SQIVND in the germline V gene (reference sequence). The CDR3 has 15 amino acids. V shed 7 bases, J shed 0 bases, and the junction held 8 bases outside the gene matches. The CDR3 DNA reads as TGTGCCAGTACCCAGGGCCTAGCGGACCAAGAGACCCAGTACTTC. Its protein is CASTQGLADQETQYF.

This rearrangement joins TRBV21-1 to TRBJ2-7. TRBV21-1 is shown as a pseudogene. There are 17 residues in the CDR3. For the CDR3, the DNA is TGTGCCAGCAGCAACGTGGGCGGGGACCCGGGACACTACGAGCAGTACTTC. The encoded protein is CASSNVGGDPGHYEQYF.

The table lists this clone with a few counts. This rearrangement joins TRBV7-3 to TRBJ2-2; TRBD2 matches 7 bases. The CDR3 runs 16 residues. V was pared by 1 base and J by 0 bases, with 2 bases of the junction left unmatched. The germline gives CDR1 SGHTA, CDR2 FQGTGA. CDR3 bases: TGTGCCAGCAGCTTAAAGCGGGGAACGAACACCGGGGAGCTGTTTTTT. This codes for CASSLKRGTNTGELFF.

Here the CDR3 reads CASSLGTSGTYNEQFF. CDR3 nucleotides: TGTGCCAGCAGCTTAGGGACTAGCGGAACCTACAATGAGCAGTTCTTC. The V and J genes are TRBV7-8 and TRBJ2-1; 10 positions agree with TRBD2. CDR3 size: 16 residues. The germline V gene has CDR1 SGHVS and CDR2 FQNEAQ. V shed 1 base and J 2 bases; nucleotides not matched to a gene: 2.

The chain employs TRBV12-5 and TRBJ2-7, with 9 bases aligning to TRBD1. The CDR3 sequence is 16 residues long. The germline V gene encodes CDR1 LGHNT and CDR2 FRNRAP. Trimming took 7 bases from V and 9 from J; bases not matched to a gene: 19. The CDR3 is CASATPPRDREFGQYF. DNA of the CDR3: TGTGCTAGTGCCACCCCTCCCCGGGACAGGGAGTTTGGGCAGTACTTC.

This chain connects TRBV11-2 to TRBJ1-1; D remains ambiguous. This CDR3 comprises 13 residues. The V gene lost 5 bases and the J gene lost 8 bases, with 15 bases spanning the gap. The germline V gene has CDR1 SGHAT and CDR2 FQNNGV. The CDR3 DNA sequence: TGTGCCAGCAGCCCGCAGACGTATTTAGAAGCTTTCTTT. Its translation: CASSPQTYLEAFF.

The chain recombines TRBV19 with TRBJ2-6; 9 bases fit TRBD1. The CDR3 extends over 16 amino acids. V gave up 10 bases and J gave up 2 bases; unmatched junction bases: 9. The germline gives CDR1 LNHDA, CDR2 SQIVND (reference sequence). The CDR3 region is CAISSTGGTGANVLTF. As DNA, the CDR3 is TGTGCCATATCATCGACAGGGGGAACTGGGGCCAACGTCCTGACTTTC.